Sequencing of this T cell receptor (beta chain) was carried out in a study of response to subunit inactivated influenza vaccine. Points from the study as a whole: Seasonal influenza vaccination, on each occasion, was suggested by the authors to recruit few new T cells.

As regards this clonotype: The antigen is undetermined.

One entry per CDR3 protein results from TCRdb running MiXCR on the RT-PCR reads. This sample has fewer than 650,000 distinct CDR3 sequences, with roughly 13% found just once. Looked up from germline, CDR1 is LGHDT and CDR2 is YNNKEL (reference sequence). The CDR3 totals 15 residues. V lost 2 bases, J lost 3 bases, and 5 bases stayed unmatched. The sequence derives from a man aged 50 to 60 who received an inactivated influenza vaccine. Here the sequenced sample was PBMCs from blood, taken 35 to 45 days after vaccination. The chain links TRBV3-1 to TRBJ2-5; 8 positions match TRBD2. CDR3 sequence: CASSQPGLEEETQYF. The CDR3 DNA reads TGTGCCAGCAGCCAACCGGGACTAGAGGAAGAGACCCAGTACTTC.